These T cell receptor beta chains were read from a single sample in a study of CD4 T cells in relation to SARS-CoV-2 and coronaviruses. The method was immunoSEQ multiplex PCR; TCRdb's version includes in-frame clones alone and lacks a portion of them. The sample consists of just over 15,000 clones, roughly 80% of them appearing once. For these receptors, no antigen is known. Sequencing was carried out using CD4+ T cells from PBMCs, cultured in vitro. These receptors were taken from a human donor in good health. CDR3s include the opening cysteine and the closing phenylalanine or tryptophan. Fields, in order: D gene, clone size, J gene, V gene, CDR3 DNA, CDR3 protein. The D gene is left open where the match is weak. The listing skips clone size in some rows; elsewhere it reads once, few, many or a size class.

>.|once|TRBJ1-6|TRBV11-2
TGTGCCAGCAGCTTACCAGGGAGGGGTTCACCCCTCCACTTT
CASSLPGRGSPLHF
>.|.|TRBJ2-1|TRBV28
TGTGCCAGCAGTTTGGTGGGGGCCTACAATGAGCAGTTCTTC
CASSLVGAYNEQFF
>.|.|TRBJ2-6|TRBV28
TGTGCCAGCAGTAAAATGGGAGCCTCTGGGGCCAACGTCCTGACTTTC
CASSKMGASGANVLTF
>.|.|TRBJ2-1|TRBV14
TGTGCCAGCAGCCCATACGCCGTGGGGGAGCAGTTCTTC
CASSPYAVGEQFF
>.|few|TRBJ2-7|TRBV2
TGTGCCAGCAGTGTTTGTGGTGGTTGCGAGCAGTACTTC
CASSVCGGCEQYF
>TRBD1|.|TRBJ2-3|TRBV6-5
TGTGCCAGTGCCGGGACAGGGGGGGGTGCAGATACGCAGTATTTT
CASAGTGGGADTQYF
>.|.|TRBJ2-3|TRBV24-1
TGTGCCACCAGTGATCCAGGGAATACGCAGTATTTT
CATSDPGNTQYF
>TRBD1|once|TRBJ1-6|TRBV18
TGTGCCAGCTCACCAGGACAGGCCCCCTCACCCCTCCACTTT
CASSPGQAPSPLHF
>.|.|TRBJ1-2|TRBV28
TGTGCCAGCAGTTTGTCAGGCCCACAGTACTATGGCTACACCTTC
CASSLSGPQYYGYTF
>.|.|TRBJ1-5|TRBV30
TGTGCCTGGAGTGTAGGTATGAGTTATAGCAATCAGCCCCAGCATTTT
CAWSVGMSYSNQPQHF
>.|.|TRBJ1-1|TRBV7-9
TGTGCCAGCAGCTCCCGGACAGAATTGAACACTGAAGCTTTCTTT
CASSSRTELNTEAFF
>TRBD2|.|TRBJ2-3|TRBV30
TGTGCCTGGACTAGCGGGAGCACAGATACGCAGTATTTT
CAWTSGSTDTQYF
>.|.|TRBJ1-1|TRBV7-8
TGTGCCAGCAGCTTAGGGCAGGGTAACACTGAAGCTTTCTTT
CASSLGQGNTEAFF
>TRBD2|.|TRBJ2-1|TRBV6-4
TGTGCCAGCAGTGACTCGACTAGCGGGAGCAATGAGCAGTTCTTC
CASSDSTSGSNEQFF
>TRBD1|large|TRBJ2-7|TRBV6-5
TGTGCCAGCAGATATGGACAGGGGCACGAGCAGTACTTC
CASRYGQGHEQYF
>.|once|TRBJ1-6|TRBV29-1
TGCAGCGTTAGTGGCGGAGGGAATTCACCCCTCCACTTT
CSVSGGGNSPLHF
>TRBD2|.|TRBJ2-5|TRBV5-8
TGTGCCAGCAGGCTGGCGGGAGGGGTTGAGACCCAGTACTTC
CASRLAGGVETQYF
>.|.|TRBJ2-5|TRBV11-2
TGTGCCAGCAGCCCCTTTGGGGGGCAAGAGACCCAGTACTTC
CASSPFGGQETQYF
>TRBD1|.|TRBJ1-5|TRBV29-1
TGCAGCCCCGCGACAGGGATGCGCAATCAGCCCCAGCATTTT
CSPATGMRNQPQHF
>.|.|TRBJ2-5|TRBV15
TGTGCCACCCAGGGGTCCAATTTTCAAGAGACCCAGTACTTC
CATQGSNFQETQYF
>TRBD2|few|TRBJ2-3|TRBV5-1
TGCGCCAGCAGCACCATAGCGGGAGAGGGCGATACGCAGTATTTT
CASSTIAGEGDTQYF
>.|once|TRBJ1-5|TRBV28
TGTGCCAGCGATAAACAGGGTTTACAGCCCCAGCATTTT
CASDKQGLQPQHF
>.|.|TRBJ2-1|TRBV18
TGTGCCACCTCTTTTTTCGGGGACTACAATGAGCAGTTCTTC
CATSFFGDYNEQFF
>.|.|TRBJ2-1|TRBV2
TGTGCCAGCAGTGAACGAGGGGGAGATCGCAATGAGCAGTTCTTC
CASSERGGDRNEQFF
>.|.|TRBJ2-7|TRBV6-5
TGTGCCAGCAGTTTACAGGAGGGGGGTTCCTACGAGCAGTACTTC
CASSLQEGGSYEQYF
>.|.|TRBJ1-6|TRBV12-5
TGTGCTAGTGCTCGTGACAGTTCAAATTCACCCCTCCACTTT
CASARDSSNSPLHF
>.|once|TRBJ2-3|TRBV24-1
TGTGCCACCAGTGATCCCACGTCACTAAAGCACTCAGATACGCAGTATTTT
CATSDPTSLKHSDTQYF
>.|.|TRBJ2-5|TRBV5-6
TGTGCCAGCAGCTTGACTGAAACAGAGACCCAGTACTTC
CASSLTETETQYF
>.|.|TRBJ2-2|TRBV15
TGTGCCACCAGCAGAGATCACTGGGTGGGTGATTTCACCGGGGAGCTGTTTTTT
CATSRDHWVGDFTGELFF
>TRBD2|.|TRBJ2-1|TRBV18
TGTGCCAGCTCACCACGGCGGGAGGACTTCTACAATGAGCAGTTCTTC
CASSPRREDFYNEQFF
>.|few|TRBJ2-3|TRBV7-9
TGTGCCAGCAGCTTAGATCCGAATGATACGCAGTATTTT
CASSLDPNDTQYF
>TRBD1|once|TRBJ2-6|TRBV7-2
TGTGCCAGCAGCTTCGCGACAGGGGCTGGGGCCAACGTCCTGACTTTC
CASSFATGAGANVLTF
>TRBD1|.|TRBJ1-2|TRBV10-3
TGTGCCATCAGTGAGTCGGGCGGGGACAGGGATCGGGGCTACACCTTC
CAISESGGDRDRGYTF
>.|.|TRBJ2-5|TRBV20-1
TGCAGTGTTGAGCGGCAAGAGACCCAGTACTTC
CSVERQETQYF
>.|.|TRBJ2-6|TRBV28
TGTGCCAGCAGTACGGGCAGTCTCTCTGGGGCCAACGTCCCGACTTTC
CASSTGSLSGANVPTF
>.|once|TRBJ1-2|TRBV7-9
TGTGCCAGCACCTGGACAGATAACTATGGCTACACCTTC
CASTWTDNYGYTF
>.|once|TRBJ1-1|TRBV7-2
TGTGCCAGCAGCTTAGCGGAAAGGGTGGGCACTGAAGCTTTCTTT
CASSLAERVGTEAFF
>TRBD2|.|TRBJ2-7|TRBV4-1
TGCGCCAGCAGCCAAGAGACTAGCGGATTTTACGAGCAGTACTTC
CASSQETSGFYEQYF
>TRBD2|few|TRBJ2-2|TRBV28
TGTGCCAGCACCTCGGGAGGTTACACCGGGGAGCTGTTTTTT
CASTSGGYTGELFF
>.|once|TRBJ1-3|TRBV5-1
TGCGCCAGCAGCTTGGTGCCGTCCCCAAGTACTTCTGGAAACACCATATATTTT
CASSLVPSPSTSGNTIYF
>.|.|TRBJ1-1|TRBV12-5
TGTGCTAGTGGTTTGGTGACAGTGTACACTGAAGCTTTCTTT
CASGLVTVYTEAFF
>.|.|TRBJ2-7|TRBV5-6
TGTGCCAGCAGCTTGGAGGTGTGGGGCTCCTACGAGCAGTACTTC
CASSLEVWGSYEQYF
>TRBD1|large|TRBJ2-2|TRBV5-1
TGCGCCAGCAGCCCCGGGACAGGGTACGGGGAGCTGTTTTTT
CASSPGTGYGELFF
>TRBD1|.|TRBJ2-1|TRBV7-9
TGTGCCAGCAGCTTAGCGTCCCGGGACAGGTACAATGAGCAGTTCTTC
CASSLASRDRYNEQFF
>TRBD2|once|TRBJ2-1|TRBV7-3
TGTGCCAGCAGCTTAACTAGCGGGATTAACAATGAGCAGTTCTTC
CASSLTSGINNEQFF
>TRBD2|.|TRBJ2-7|TRBV19
TGTGCCAGTAGATCCCCGGGAGGGTCCCCCTACGAGCAGTACTTC
CASRSPGGSPYEQYF
>.|.|TRBJ2-7|TRBV18
TGTGCCAGCTCACCCGGGGACCTTGGGGAGCAGTACTTC
CASSPGDLGEQYF
>.|.|TRBJ1-1|TRBV27
TGTGCCAGCAGTCCAGGGCTCACTGAAGCTTTCTTT
CASSPGLTEAFF
>.|.|TRBJ2-2|TRBV5-1
TGCGCCAGCAGCTCGACAGGGAGGACCGGGGAGCTGTTTTTT
CASSSTGRTGELFF
>.|.|TRBJ2-5|TRBV18
TGTGCCAGCTCACAAAACCGACGGGGTGGAGACCAGTACTTC
CASSQNRRGGDQYF
>TRBD1|.|TRBJ2-4|TRBV6-5
TGTGCCAGCAGCCAAGACAGGGGGCCGGGGCAAATTCAGTACTTC
CASSQDRGPGQIQYF
>TRBD1|.|TRBJ2-1|TRBV7-2
TGTGCCAGCAGCCTGTTCGGGACAGGGCTTAACAATGAGCAGTTCTTC
CASSLFGTGLNNEQFF
>.|.|TRBJ1-5|TRBV4-1
TGCGCCAGCAGCCAACCGGACAGAGCCAATCAGCCCCAGCATTTT
CASSQPDRANQPQHF